These 21 T cell receptor beta chains came from one sample sequenced in a study of cytomegalovirus exposure and HLA in healthy donors. Sequencing used immunoSEQ multiplex PCR; TCRdb keeps in-frame clones, though not all of them. The repertoire consists of 130,000 or so clones, with roughly 89% occurring once and the leading ten covering 1.2%. Sequencing used PBMCs. The receptors were gathered from a woman younger than 30 in good health and CMV-seronegative.

The V call is TRBV7-2, the J call TRBJ2-1; D call uncertain. The CDR3 consists of 16 residues. V was pared by 2 bases and J by 1 base, with 12 bases between. Germline V gene sequence: CDR1 SGHTA, CDR2 FQGNSA. The CDR3 sequence: CASSLFGEPSYNEQFF. The CDR3 DNA sequence: TGTGCCAGCAGCTTATTTGGAGAACCATCCTACAATGAGCAGTTCTTC.

The chain recombines TRBV14 with TRBJ1-2; tentative D call: TRBD1 (5 bases). Between the trimmed V and J ends, which lost 1 base and 8 bases, there was a span of 11 bases. CDR3 size: 13 residues. The germline V gene has CDR1 SGHDN and CDR2 FVKESK. The chain's CDR3 is CASSQVRVEGYTF. The CDR3 nucleotides read TGTGCCAGCAGCCAAGTCAGGGTAGAAGGCTACACCTTC.

V gene TRBV5-1 combines with J gene TRBJ2-5; 13 bases line up with TRBD2. Losses at the gene ends were 3 bases for V and 5 bases for J; bases not matched to a gene: 4. Germline CDR1 SGHRS, CDR2 YFSETQ. The CDR3 runs 15 residues. Here the CDR3 reads CASSSGTSGVETQYF. The CDR3 DNA follows: TGCGCCAGCAGCTCCGGGACTAGCGGGGTGGAGACCCAGTACTTC.

The rearrangement links TRBV9 to TRBJ2-2; maybe TRBD2 (7 bases). The V end lost 4 bases, the J end lost 1 base, and 14 bases lay between the germline ends. The CDR3 runs 16 residues. CDR1 and CDR2 from the germline V gene are SGDLS and YYNGEE. The CDR3, as DNA: TGTGCCAGCAGCCCCCCGGGGGGCAGGAACACCGGGGAGCTGTTTTTT. Amino acids: CASSPPGGRNTGELFF.

The chain links TRBV4-1 to TRBJ1-1; TRBD1 agrees at 7 bases. The CDR3 consists of 15 residues. The trim removed 5 bases at V and 5 bases at J, leaving 11 bases unmatched. Germline loops: CDR1 MGHRA, CDR2 YSYEKL. CDR3 in amino acids: CASSKGQLEETEAFF. CDR3 nucleotide sequence: TGCGCCAGCAGCAAGGGACAGCTCGAGGAAACTGAAGCTTTCTTT.

The gene calls are TRBV5-6 and TRBJ1-5; the D gene is possibly TRBD1 (5 bases). Germline lookup yields CDR1 SGHDT and CDR2 YYEEEE. The CDR3 extends over 14 amino acids. V was cut by 4 bases and J by 7 bases, with 15 bases left in between. The CDR3 region is CASSLGTPGQPQHF. Here the CDR3 DNA reads TGTGCCAGCAGCCTGGGGACTCCCGGACAGCCCCAGCATTTT.

This clone has a handful of counts. The chain employs TRBV10-2 and TRBJ1-2; D is unresolved. CDR1 is WSHSY and CDR2 is SAAADI in the germline V gene. The CDR3 loop spans 13 amino acids. Deletions cut 6 bases from V and 4 bases from J, with 12 bases between. The DNA for the CDR3 is TGCGCCAGCAGCGGAGGAGACGCCTATGGCTACACCTTC. Translating it yields CASSGGDAYGYTF.

The chain uses TRBV4-1 and TRBJ2-5; D is unclear. The germline CDR1 and CDR2 sequences are MGHRA and YSYEKL. This CDR3 is 13 amino acids long. V lost 5 bases and J 5 bases, leaving 12 bases between the germline ends. The CDR3 region has the DNA TGCGCCAGCAGCGTTAATTTAGTGGAGACCCAGTACTTC. This sequence encodes CASSVNLVETQYF.

The chain joins TRBV4-1 to TRBJ1-3; the match to TRBD1 covers 7 bases. The J segment lost 3 bases and the V segment lost 6 bases, leaving 5 bases of the junction unmatched. CDR3 length: 14 amino acids. Looked up from germline, CDR1 is MGHRA and CDR2 is YSYEKL. The CDR3 here is CASRETGDGNTIYF. The CDR3 DNA sequence: TGCGCCAGCAGGGAAACAGGGGATGGAAACACCATATATTTT.

V is TRBV28 and J is TRBJ1-2, with 10 bases identical to TRBD1. The J segment lost 4 bases and the V segment lost 11 bases, leaving 16 bases of the junction unmatched. The germline V gene encodes CDR1 MDHEN and CDR2 SYDVKM. This CDR3 is built from 16 residues. CDR3 protein: CAFRPSHGTGAYGYTF. The CDR3 region has the DNA TGTGCCTTTCGACCCTCCCACGGGACAGGGGCCTATGGCTACACCTTC.

The rearrangement links TRBV4-2 to TRBJ2-1, with 8 bases fitting TRBD1. Germline V gene data show CDR1 as LGHNA and CDR2 as YNFKEQ. The V gene end was trimmed by 1 base and the J gene end by 0 bases; junction bases not matched to a gene: 8. The CDR3 has 18 residues. CDR3 sequence reads: CASSQGRTGRRSYNEQFF. CDR3 coding DNA: TGTGCCAGCAGCCAAGGACGGACAGGGCGCCGCTCCTACAATGAGCAGTTCTTC.

Note on this clone: Additional DNA sequences in this sample encode the identical CDR3. The chain combines TRBV5-1 with TRBJ1-1, with unresolved D. Trimming pared 1 base from V and 3 bases from J, leaving 7 bases between. Germline lookup yields CDR1 SGHRS and CDR2 YFSETQ. CDR3 size: 13 residues. The DNA for the CDR3 is TGCGCCAGCAGCTTGACGGGTGACACTGAAGCTTTCTTT. Encoded protein: CASSLTGDTEAFF.

V and J are TRBV5-6 and TRBJ1-4, with 9 bases fitting TRBD1. V was pared by 0 bases and J by 8 bases, with 5 bases of the junction left unmatched. Germline CDR1 and CDR2: SGHDT and YYEEEE. The CDR3 consists of 15 residues. The CDR3 DNA is TGTGCCAGCAGCTTGGAGTGGACAGGGGTAGAAAAACTGTTTTTT. It is translated as CASSLEWTGVEKLFF.

The chain employs TRBV4-1 and TRBJ1-2; 8 nucleotides align to TRBD1. Looked up from germline, CDR1 is MGHRA and CDR2 is YSYEKL. The CDR3 is 14 residues long. V lost 0 bases to trimming and J lost 7 bases; unmatched junction nucleotides: 4. The chain's CDR3 is CASSQDARGPGYTF. DNA for the CDR3: TGCGCCAGCAGCCAAGATGCCAGGGGGCCTGGCTACACCTTC.

This rearrangement joins TRBV6-5 to TRBJ1-2; 10 positions agree with TRBD1. Germline V gives CDR1 MNHEY, CDR2 SVGAGI. With V trimmed by 6 bases and J by 2 bases, 6 bases remained unmatched. The CDR3 has 15 residues. The CDR3 DNA sequence: TGTGCCAGCAGGACATCGGGACAGGGGAACTATGGCTACACCTTC. Translated: CASRTSGQGNYGYTF.

This chain connects TRBV6-1 to TRBJ1-3; 9 bases fit TRBD1. In germline, CDR1 is MNHNS, CDR2 SASEGT. V gave up 4 bases and J gave up 4 bases; unmatched junction bases: 5. The CDR3 spans 15 residues. The CDR3 DNA follows: TGTGCCAGCAGTGTACAGGGGGCGTCCGGAAACACCATATATTTT. It yields the protein CASSVQGASGNTIYF.

The table lists this clone with a count of one. The chain couples TRBV19 to TRBJ1-6; D not certain. The CDR3 totals 11 residues. The ends were cut back, 3 bases at V and 14 bases at J, with 8 bases in the middle. Germline-derived CDR1 and CDR2 are LNHDA and SQIVND (reference sequence). The CDR3 region is CASSITRALHF. CDR3 bases: TGTGCCAGTAGTATCACTCGGGCCCTCCACTTT. The entire variable domain, with the rest obtained from reference TRBV19 and TRBJ1-6, is as follows: DGGITQSPKYLFRKEGQNVTLSCEQNLNHDAMYWYRQDPGQGLRLIYYSQIVNDFQKGDIAEGYSVSREKKESFPLTVTSAQKNPTAFYLCASSITRALHFGNGTRLTVT.

The chain combines TRBV6-5 with TRBJ1-5; the D is unclear. CDR1 is MNHEY, CDR2 SVGAGI, per germline. V was clipped by 2 bases and J by 1 base, with 6 bases between them. This CDR3 spans 14 amino acids. The CDR3, as DNA: TGTGCCAGCAGTTACGGCGGCAGCAATCAGCCCCAGCATTTT. It codes for CASSYGGSNQPQHF.

The V and J genes are TRBV7-8 and TRBJ1-1; the match to TRBD1 covers 7 bases. This CDR3 has 15 residues. Germline CDR1 SGHVS, CDR2 FQNEAQ. The V gene end was trimmed by 1 base and the J gene end by 0 bases; junction bases not matched to a gene: 2. The CDR3 loop reads CASSLEGTVNTEAFF. The CDR3 DNA follows: TGTGCCAGCAGCTTAGAAGGGACAGTGAACACTGAAGCTTTCTTT. The variable domain in full, with the rest retrieved from reference TRBV7-8 and TRBJ1-1, is GAGVSQSPRYKVAKRGQDVALRCDPISGHVSLFWYQQALGQGPEFLTYFQNEAQLDKSGLPSDRFFAERPEGSVSTLKIQRTQQEDSAVYLCASSLEGTVNTEAFFGQGTRLTVV.

The chain joins TRBV4-1 to TRBJ2-3, with a possible D match to TRBD2 (7 bases). CDR1 MGHRA and CDR2 YSYEKL come from the germline V gene. This CDR3 is built from 17 residues. Trimming stripped 0 bases from V and 0 bases from J, with 13 bases between. CDR3 protein: CASSQEGTGGSTDTQYF. CDR3 DNA: TGCGCCAGCAGCCAAGAGGGAACGGGGGGCAGCACAGATACGCAGTATTTT.

The chain combines TRBV11-2 with TRBJ2-5; D is perhaps TRBD1 (6 bases). The germline V gene has CDR1 SGHAT and CDR2 FQNNGV. The CDR3 is 15 amino acids. V lost 3 bases and J lost 2, with 13 bases in between. The CDR3: CASSFSPGVQETQYF. The CDR3 nucleotides are TGTGCCAGCAGCTTTAGTCCAGGGGTACAAGAGACCCAGTACTTC.